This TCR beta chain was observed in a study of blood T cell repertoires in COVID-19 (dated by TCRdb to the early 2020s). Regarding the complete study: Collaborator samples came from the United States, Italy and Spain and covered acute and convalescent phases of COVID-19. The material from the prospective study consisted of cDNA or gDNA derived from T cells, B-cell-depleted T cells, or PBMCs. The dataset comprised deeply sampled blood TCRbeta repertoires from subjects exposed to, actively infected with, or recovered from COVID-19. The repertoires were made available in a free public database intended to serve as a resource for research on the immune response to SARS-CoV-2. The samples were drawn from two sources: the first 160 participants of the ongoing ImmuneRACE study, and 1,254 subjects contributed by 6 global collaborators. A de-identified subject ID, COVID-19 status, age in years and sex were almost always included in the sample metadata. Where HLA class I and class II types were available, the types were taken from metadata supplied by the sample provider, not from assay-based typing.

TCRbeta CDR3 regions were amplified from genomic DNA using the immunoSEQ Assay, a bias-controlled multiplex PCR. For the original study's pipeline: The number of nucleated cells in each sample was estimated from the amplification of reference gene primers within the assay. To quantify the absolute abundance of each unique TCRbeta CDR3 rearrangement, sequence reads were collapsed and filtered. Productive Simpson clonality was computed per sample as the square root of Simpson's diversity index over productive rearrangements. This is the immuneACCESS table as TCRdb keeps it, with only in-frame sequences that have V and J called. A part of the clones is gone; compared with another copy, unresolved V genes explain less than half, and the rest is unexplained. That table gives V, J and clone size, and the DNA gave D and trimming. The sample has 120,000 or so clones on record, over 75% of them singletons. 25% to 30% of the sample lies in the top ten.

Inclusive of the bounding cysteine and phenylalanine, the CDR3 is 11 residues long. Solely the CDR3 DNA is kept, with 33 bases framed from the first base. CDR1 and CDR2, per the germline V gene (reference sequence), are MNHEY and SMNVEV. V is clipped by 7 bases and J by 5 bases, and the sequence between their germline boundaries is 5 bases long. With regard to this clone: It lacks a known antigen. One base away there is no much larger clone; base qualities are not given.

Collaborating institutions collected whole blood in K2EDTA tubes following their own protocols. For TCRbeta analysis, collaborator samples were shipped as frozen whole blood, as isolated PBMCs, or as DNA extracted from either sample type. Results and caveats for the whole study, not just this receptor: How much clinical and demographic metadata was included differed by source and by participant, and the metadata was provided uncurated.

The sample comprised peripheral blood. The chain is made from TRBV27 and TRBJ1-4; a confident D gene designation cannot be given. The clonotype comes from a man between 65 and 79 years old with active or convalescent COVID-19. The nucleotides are TGTGCCAGCACCTTAAATGAAAAACTGTTTTTT. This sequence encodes CASTLNEKLFF.